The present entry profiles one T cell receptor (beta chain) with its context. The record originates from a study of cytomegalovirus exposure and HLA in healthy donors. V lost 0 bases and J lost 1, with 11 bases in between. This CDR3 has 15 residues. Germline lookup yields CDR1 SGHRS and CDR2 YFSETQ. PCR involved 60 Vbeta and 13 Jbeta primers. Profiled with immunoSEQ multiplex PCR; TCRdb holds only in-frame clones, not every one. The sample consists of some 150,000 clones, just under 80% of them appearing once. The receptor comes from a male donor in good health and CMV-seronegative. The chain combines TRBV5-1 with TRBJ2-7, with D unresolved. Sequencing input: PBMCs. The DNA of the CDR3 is TGCGCCAGCAGCTTGGAGGCAGCAGGATCCTACGAGCAGTACTTC. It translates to CASSLEAAGSYEQYF.